The rows below give T cell receptor beta chains drawn from one sample of a study of T cells in Graves' hyperthyroidism and ophthalmopathy. Each CDR3 protein gets one entry after TCRdb re-called the multiplex PCR reads with MiXCR. The sample lists about 690,000 distinct CDR3 sequences, around 16% occurring once. Sequenced input: blood. Receptors were obtained from a man aged 45-65 years with Graves' hyperthyroidism. CDR3s include the opening cysteine and the closing phenylalanine or tryptophan. The order of the fields is V gene, J gene, clone size, CDR3 protein. Not every row has a clone size; where given, it reads once, few, many or a size class.

V gene: TRBV24-1; J gene: TRBJ2-1; clone size: few; CDR3 protein: CATSDPGTITDEQFF
V gene: TRBV30; J gene: TRBJ2-7; clone size: many; CDR3 protein: CAWSKSGMPGYEQYF
V gene: TRBV25-1; J gene: TRBJ2-7; clone size: few; CDR3 protein: CASSDPGLAGVYEQYF
V gene: TRBV7-9; J gene: TRBJ2-5; clone size: .; CDR3 protein: CASSFEVRDRVVETQYF
V gene: TRBV7-2; J gene: TRBJ2-3; clone size: .; CDR3 protein: CASSGRRPTDTQYF
V gene: TRBV10-3; J gene: TRBJ1-1; clone size: many; CDR3 protein: CAMTGPNTEAFF
V gene: TRBV28; J gene: TRBJ2-5; clone size: .; CDR3 protein: CASSPGGTVGETQYF
V gene: TRBV28; J gene: TRBJ2-1; clone size: many; CDR3 protein: CASSFSGRRYNEQFF
V gene: TRBV3-1; J gene: TRBJ1-2; clone size: many; CDR3 protein: CASRAGQGYGYTF
V gene: TRBV29-1; J gene: TRBJ2-1; clone size: few; CDR3 protein: CSVELGGRALNEQFF
V gene: TRBV27; J gene: TRBJ1-1; clone size: .; CDR3 protein: CASGSWTGTTEAFF
V gene: TRBV12-3/TRBV12-4; J gene: TRBJ1-3; clone size: many; CDR3 protein: CASTTENSGNTIYF
V gene: TRBV4-1; J gene: TRBJ2-1; clone size: .; CDR3 protein: CASSQGRGGRAYNEQFF
V gene: TRBV20-1; J gene: TRBJ2-3; clone size: many; CDR3 protein: CSARVQGAADTQYF
V gene: TRBV6-1; J gene: TRBJ1-2; clone size: .; CDR3 protein: CATDRTAAGYTF
V gene: TRBV14; J gene: TRBJ1-1; clone size: many; CDR3 protein: CASSPRGNEAFF
V gene: TRBV19; J gene: TRBJ1-2; clone size: .; CDR3 protein: CASRARQDNYGYTF
V gene: TRBV30; J gene: TRBJ1-1; clone size: few; CDR3 protein: CAWTYITRGLTGGAFF
V gene: TRBV13; J gene: TRBJ2-7; clone size: many; CDR3 protein: CASGAGSYEQYF
V gene: TRBV28; J gene: TRBJ2-1; clone size: .; CDR3 protein: CATVGGSNEQFF
V gene: TRBV19; J gene: TRBJ1-5; clone size: .; CDR3 protein: CASSINPDRVGNQPQHF
V gene: TRBV11-2; J gene: TRBJ2-7; clone size: once; CDR3 protein: CASSLIGTGTYEQHF
V gene: TRBV12-3/TRBV12-4; J gene: TRBJ1-1; clone size: .; CDR3 protein: CASRNGQGRVLNTEAFF
V gene: TRBV5-6; J gene: TRBJ2-1; clone size: .; CDR3 protein: CASSPAGLADNEQFF
V gene: TRBV20-1; J gene: TRBJ1-2; clone size: .; CDR3 protein: CSADFTSPNYGYTF
V gene: TRBV29-1; J gene: TRBJ2-7; clone size: few; CDR3 protein: CSVGGLADPYEQYF
V gene: TRBV5-4; J gene: TRBJ2-1; clone size: .; CDR3 protein: CASSLISGLYNEQFF
V gene: TRBV3-1; J gene: TRBJ1-1; clone size: few; CDR3 protein: CASSQDTGRGSFF
V gene: TRBV11-1; J gene: TRBJ2-1; clone size: .; CDR3 protein: CASSLFGTISNEQFF
V gene: TRBV27; J gene: TRBJ2-5; clone size: many; CDR3 protein: CASSGSQGALVETQYF
V gene: TRBV28; J gene: TRBJ1-1; clone size: many; CDR3 protein: CASSSPRGASNTEAFF
V gene: TRBV2; J gene: TRBJ1-2; clone size: few; CDR3 protein: CASSEAREDGYTF
V gene: TRBV5-1; J gene: TRBJ2-5; clone size: many; CDR3 protein: CASTSSGTSQETQYF
V gene: TRBV6-1; J gene: TRBJ2-7; clone size: many; CDR3 protein: CASSLGHNSYEQYF
V gene: TRBV5-6; J gene: TRBJ2-7; clone size: .; CDR3 protein: CASSPEGNYKQYF
V gene: TRBV15; J gene: TRBJ2-5; clone size: many; CDR3 protein: CATSRGHPGETQYF
V gene: TRBV11-2; J gene: TRBJ1-1; clone size: few; CDR3 protein: CASSYRAKNTEAFF